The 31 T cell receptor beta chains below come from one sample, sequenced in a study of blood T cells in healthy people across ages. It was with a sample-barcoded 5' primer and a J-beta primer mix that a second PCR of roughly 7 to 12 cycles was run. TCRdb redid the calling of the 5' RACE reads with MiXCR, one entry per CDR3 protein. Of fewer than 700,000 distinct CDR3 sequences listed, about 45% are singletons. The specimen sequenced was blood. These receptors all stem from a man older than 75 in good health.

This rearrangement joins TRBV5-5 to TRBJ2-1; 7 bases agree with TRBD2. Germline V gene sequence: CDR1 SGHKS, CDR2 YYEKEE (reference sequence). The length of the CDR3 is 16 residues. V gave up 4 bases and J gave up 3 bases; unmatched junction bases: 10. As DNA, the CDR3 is TGTGCCAGCAGCCCCTCAGCGGGACCTCTCTACAATGAGCAGTTCTTC. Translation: CASSPSAGPLYNEQFF.

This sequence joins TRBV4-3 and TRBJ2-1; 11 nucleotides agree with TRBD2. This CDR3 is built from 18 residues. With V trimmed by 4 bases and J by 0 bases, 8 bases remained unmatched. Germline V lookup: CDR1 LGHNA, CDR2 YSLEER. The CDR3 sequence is CASSPDLAGGFSYNEQFF. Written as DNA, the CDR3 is TGCGCCAGCAGCCCAGACCTAGCGGGAGGCTTCTCCTACAATGAGCAGTTCTTC.

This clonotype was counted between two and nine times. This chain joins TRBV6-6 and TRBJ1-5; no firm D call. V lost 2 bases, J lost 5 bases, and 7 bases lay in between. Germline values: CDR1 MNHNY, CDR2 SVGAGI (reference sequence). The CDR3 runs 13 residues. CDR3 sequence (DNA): TGTGCCAGCAGTTACCAGGAAGATCAGCCCCAGCATTTT. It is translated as CASSYQEDQPQHF.

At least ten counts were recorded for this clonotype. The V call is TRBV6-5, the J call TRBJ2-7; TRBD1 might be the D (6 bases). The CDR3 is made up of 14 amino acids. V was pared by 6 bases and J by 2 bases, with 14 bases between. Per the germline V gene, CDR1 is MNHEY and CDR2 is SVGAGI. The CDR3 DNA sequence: TGTGCCAGCAGACAAACAACAGGGCCCTACGAGCAGTACTTC. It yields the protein CASRQTTGPYEQYF.

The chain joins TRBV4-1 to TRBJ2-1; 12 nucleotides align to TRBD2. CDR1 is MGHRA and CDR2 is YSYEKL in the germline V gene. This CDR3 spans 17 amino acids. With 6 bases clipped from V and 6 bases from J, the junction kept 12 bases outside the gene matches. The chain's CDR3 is CASSLRLAGAGGNEQFF. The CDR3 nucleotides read TGCGCCAGCAGTCTTAGACTAGCGGGGGCTGGGGGCAATGAGCAGTTCTTC.

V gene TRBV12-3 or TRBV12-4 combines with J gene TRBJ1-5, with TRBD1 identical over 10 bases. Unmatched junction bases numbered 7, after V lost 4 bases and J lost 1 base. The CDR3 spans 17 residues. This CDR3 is CASSSRQGAGSNQPQHF. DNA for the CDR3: TGTGCCAGCAGTTCCCGACAGGGGGCTGGGAGCAATCAGCCCCAGCATTTT.

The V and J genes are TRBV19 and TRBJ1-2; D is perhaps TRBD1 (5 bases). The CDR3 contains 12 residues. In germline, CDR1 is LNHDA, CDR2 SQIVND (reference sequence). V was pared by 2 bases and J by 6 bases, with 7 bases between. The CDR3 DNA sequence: TGTGCCAGTAGTATAAGGGACGATGGCTACACCTTC. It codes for CASSIRDDGYTF.

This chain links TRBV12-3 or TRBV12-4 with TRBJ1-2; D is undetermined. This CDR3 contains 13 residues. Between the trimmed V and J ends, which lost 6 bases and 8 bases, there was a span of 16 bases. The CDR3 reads CASSQTAMGGYTF. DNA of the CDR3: TGTGCCAGCAGCCAAACGGCCATGGGCGGCTACACCTTC.

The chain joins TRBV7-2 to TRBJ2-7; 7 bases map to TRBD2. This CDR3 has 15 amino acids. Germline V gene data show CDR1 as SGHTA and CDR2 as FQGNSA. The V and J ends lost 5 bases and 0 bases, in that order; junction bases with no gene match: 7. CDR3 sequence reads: CASSLLAVSSYEQYF. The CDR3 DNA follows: TGTGCCAGCAGCCTTCTAGCGGTAAGCTCCTACGAGCAGTACTTC.

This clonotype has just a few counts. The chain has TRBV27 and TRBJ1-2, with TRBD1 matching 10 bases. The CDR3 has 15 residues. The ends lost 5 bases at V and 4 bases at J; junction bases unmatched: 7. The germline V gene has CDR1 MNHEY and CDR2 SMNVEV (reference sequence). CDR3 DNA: TGTGCCAGCAGTGACCGGGACAGGGGAAGCTATGGCTACACCTTC. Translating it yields CASSDRDRGSYGYTF.

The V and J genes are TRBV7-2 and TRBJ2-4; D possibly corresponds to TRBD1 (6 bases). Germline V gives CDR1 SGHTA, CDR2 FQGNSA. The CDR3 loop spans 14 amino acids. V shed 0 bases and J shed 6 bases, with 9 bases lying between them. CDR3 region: CASSLAGRGNIQYF. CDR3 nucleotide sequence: TGTGCCAGCAGCTTAGCGGGCAGGGGAAACATTCAGTACTTC. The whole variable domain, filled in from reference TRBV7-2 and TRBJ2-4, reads GAGVSQSPSNKVTEKGKDVELRCDPISGHTALYWYRQSLGQGLEFLIYFQGNSAPDKSGLPSDRFSAERTGGSVSTLTIQRTQQEDSAVYLCASSLAGRGNIQYFGAGTRLSVL.

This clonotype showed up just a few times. CDR3 in amino acids: CASSSAPQGLNTEAFF. The CDR3 DNA sequence: TGTGCCAGCAGTTCCGCCCCCCAGGGGTTGAACACTGAAGCTTTCTTT. This chain joins TRBV12-3 or TRBV12-4 and TRBJ1-1; possible D gene TRBD1, 6 bases. V lost 4 bases, J lost 0 bases, and 15 bases lay in between. The CDR3 has 16 amino acids.

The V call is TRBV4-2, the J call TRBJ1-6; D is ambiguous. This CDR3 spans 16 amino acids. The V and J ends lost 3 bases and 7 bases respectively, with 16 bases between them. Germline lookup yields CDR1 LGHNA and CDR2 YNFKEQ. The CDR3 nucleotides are TGTGCCAGCAGCCAGCCAGAGGATCAGTTAAATTCACCCCTCCACTTT. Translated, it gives CASSQPEDQLNSPLHF.

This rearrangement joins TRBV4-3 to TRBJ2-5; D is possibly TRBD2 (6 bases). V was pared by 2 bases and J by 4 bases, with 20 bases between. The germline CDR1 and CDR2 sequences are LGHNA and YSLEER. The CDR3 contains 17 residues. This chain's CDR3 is CASSQYEAGFSVETQYF. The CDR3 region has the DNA TGCGCCAGCAGCCAATACGAGGCGGGGTTCAGCGTAGAGACCCAGTACTTC.

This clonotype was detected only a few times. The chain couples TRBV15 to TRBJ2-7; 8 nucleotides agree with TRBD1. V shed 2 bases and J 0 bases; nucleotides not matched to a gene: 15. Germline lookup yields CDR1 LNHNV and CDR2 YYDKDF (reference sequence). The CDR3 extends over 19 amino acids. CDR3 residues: CATSRTPPIGQGHSYEQYF. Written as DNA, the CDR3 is TGTGCCACCAGCAGAACCCCACCCATTGGACAGGGACACTCCTACGAGCAGTACTTC. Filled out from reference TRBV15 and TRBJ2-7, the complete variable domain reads DAMVIQNPRYQVTQFGKPVTLSCSQTLNHNVMYWYQQKSSQAPKLLFHYYDKDFNNEADTPDNFQSRRPNTSFCFLDIRSPGLGDTAMYLCATSRTPPIGQGHSYEQYFGPGTRLTVT.

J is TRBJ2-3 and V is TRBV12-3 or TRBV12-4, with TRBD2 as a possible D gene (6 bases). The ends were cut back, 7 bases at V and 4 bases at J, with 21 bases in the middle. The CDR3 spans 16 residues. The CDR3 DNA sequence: TGTGCCAGCACTTCTTGGGCCCAGGCTAGCGCAGATACGCAGTATTTT. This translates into CASTSWAQASADTQYF.

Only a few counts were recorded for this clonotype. In nucleotides, the CDR3 is TGTGCCAGCAGCCGAGTGACAGGTTCAGGGGAGCTGTTTTTT. Amino acids: CASSRVTGSGELFF. The V call is TRBV7-6, the J call TRBJ2-2; perhaps TRBD1 as D (6 bases). The CDR3 spans 14 residues. CDR1 and CDR2 (germline): SGHVS, FNYEAQ. Trimming removed 5 bases from V and 8 bases from J, with 15 bases in between.

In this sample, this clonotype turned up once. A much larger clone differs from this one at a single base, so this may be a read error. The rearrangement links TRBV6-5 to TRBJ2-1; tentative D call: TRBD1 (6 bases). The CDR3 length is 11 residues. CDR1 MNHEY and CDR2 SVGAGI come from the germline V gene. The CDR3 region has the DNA TGTGCCGGCAGTTACTCGGGACAACCGTTCTTC. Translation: CAGSYSGQPFF.

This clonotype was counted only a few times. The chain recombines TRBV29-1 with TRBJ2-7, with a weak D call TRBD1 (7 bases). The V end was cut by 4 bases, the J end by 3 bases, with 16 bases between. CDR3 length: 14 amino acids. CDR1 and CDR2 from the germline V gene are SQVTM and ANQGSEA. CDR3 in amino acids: CSVAGGQGDYEQYF. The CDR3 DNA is TGCAGCGTTGCTGGGGGGCAGGGGGACTACGAGCAGTACTTC.

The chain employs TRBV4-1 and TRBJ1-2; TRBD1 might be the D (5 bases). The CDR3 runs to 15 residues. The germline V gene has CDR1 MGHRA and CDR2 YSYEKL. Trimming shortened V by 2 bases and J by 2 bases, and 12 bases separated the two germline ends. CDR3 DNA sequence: TGCGCCAGCAGCCAATCTGGGAGACAGAACTATGGCTACACCTTC. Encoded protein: CASSQSGRQNYGYTF.

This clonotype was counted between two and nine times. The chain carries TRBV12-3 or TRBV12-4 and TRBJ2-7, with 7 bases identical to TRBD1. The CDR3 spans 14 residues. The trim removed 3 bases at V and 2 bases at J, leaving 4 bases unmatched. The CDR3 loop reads CASSLGTETYEQYF. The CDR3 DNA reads TGTGCCAGCAGTTTGGGGACAGAAACCTACGAGCAGTACTTC.

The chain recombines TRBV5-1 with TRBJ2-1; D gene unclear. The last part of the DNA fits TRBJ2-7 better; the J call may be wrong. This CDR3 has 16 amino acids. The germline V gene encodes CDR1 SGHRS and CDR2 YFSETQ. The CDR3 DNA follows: TGCGCCAGCGAGAATGGGCCCCTGGCCTCCTACAATGAGCAGTACTTC. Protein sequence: CASENGPLASYNEQYF.

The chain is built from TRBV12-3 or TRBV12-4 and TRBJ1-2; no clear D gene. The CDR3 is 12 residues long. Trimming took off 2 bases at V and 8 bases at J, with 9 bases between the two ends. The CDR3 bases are TGTGCCAGCAGTTTATCCGGGTGGGGCTACACCTTC. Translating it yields CASSLSGWGYTF.

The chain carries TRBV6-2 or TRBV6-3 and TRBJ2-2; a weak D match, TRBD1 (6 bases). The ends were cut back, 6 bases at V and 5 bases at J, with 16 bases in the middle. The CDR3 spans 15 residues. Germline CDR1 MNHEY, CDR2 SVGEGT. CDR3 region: CASRWRQVGTGELFF. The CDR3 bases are TGTGCCAGCAGGTGGAGACAGGTCGGGACCGGGGAGCTGTTTTTT.

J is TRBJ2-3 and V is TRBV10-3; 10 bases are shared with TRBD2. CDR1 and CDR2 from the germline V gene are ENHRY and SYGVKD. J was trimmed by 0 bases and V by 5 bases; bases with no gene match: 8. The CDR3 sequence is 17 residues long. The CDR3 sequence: CAISIAGGVSSTDTQYF. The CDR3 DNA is TGTGCCATCAGTATAGCGGGAGGAGTGTCTAGCACAGATACGCAGTATTTT.

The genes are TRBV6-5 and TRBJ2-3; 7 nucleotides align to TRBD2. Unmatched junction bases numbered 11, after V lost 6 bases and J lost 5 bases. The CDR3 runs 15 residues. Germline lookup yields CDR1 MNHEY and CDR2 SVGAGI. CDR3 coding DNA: TGTGCCAGCAGCTCCCCCGGGAGGAGTCTAGATACGCAGTATTTT. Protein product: CASSSPGRSLDTQYF.

CDR3 region: CASSQDLGSTATNEKLFF. CDR3 nucleotides: TGCGCCAGCAGCCAAGATCTGGGATCTACTGCAACTAATGAAAAACTGTTTTTT. The gene calls are TRBV4-3 and TRBJ1-4; D uncertain. CDR3 size: 18 residues. Trimming removed 0 bases at V and 0 bases at J, with 14 bases between. Germline CDR1 is LGHNA and CDR2 is YSLEER.

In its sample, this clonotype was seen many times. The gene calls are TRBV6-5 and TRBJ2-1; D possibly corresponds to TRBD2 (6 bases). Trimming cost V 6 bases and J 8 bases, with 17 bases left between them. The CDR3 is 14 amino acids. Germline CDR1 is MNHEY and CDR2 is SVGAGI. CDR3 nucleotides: TGTGCCAGCAGCACCGGACACACGGGGGATGAGCAGTTCTTC. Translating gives CASSTGHTGDEQFF.

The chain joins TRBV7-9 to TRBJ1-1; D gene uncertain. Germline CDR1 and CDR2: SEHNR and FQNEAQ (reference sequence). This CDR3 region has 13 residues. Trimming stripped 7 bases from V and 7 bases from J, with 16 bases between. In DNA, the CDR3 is TGTGCCAGCACACGCGAGGGAACCTGTGAAGCTTTCTTT. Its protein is CASTREGTCEAFF.

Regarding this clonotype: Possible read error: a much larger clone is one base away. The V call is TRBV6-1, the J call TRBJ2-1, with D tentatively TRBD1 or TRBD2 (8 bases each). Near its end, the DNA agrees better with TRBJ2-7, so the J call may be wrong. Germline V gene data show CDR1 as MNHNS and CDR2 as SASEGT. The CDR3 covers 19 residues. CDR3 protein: CASSHSGQASGSSYNEQYF. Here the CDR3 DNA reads TGTGCCAGCAGCCATTCGGGACAGGCCAGCGGGAGCTCCTACAATGAGCAGTACTTC.

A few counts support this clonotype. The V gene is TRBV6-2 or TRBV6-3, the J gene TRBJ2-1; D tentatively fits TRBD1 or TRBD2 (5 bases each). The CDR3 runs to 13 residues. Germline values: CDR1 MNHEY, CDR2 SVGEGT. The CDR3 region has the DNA TGTGTATCAGGGAGCCATCGTAGCCATGAGCAGTTCTTC. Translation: CVSGSHRSHEQFF.